This T cell receptor beta chain was recorded in a study of neurological immune-mediated disorders. The CDR3 covers 12 residues. With 10-nucleotide random UMIs included, cDNA was synthesized by 5'RACE. Each CDR3 protein gets one entry after TCRdb re-called the 5' RACE reads with MiXCR. The data show over 35,000 distinct CDR3 sequences, 3% to 4% seen once. This clonotype was found a few times. A junction boundary mismatches the germline segment, possibly from a read error. The sequencing input was PBMCs. The chain has TRBV12-3 or TRBV12-4 and TRBJ1-6; D gene ambiguous. This receptor was identified in a man aged 30-40 years with multiple sclerosis. CDR3 in amino acids: CASSLGGSPLNF. The CDR3 region has the DNA TGTGCCAGCAGTTTAGGGGGTTCACCCCTCAACTTT.